This TCR beta chain was sequenced for a study of blood T cell repertoires in COVID-19. Overall study: Samples representing acute and convalescent COVID-19 were sourced from the United States, Italy and Spain.

Per the study methods: Researchers report that nucleated cell counts were estimated from reference gene primer amplification. Generated by immunoSEQ multiplex PCR, the TCRdb table keeps only in-frame clones and is missing some. V, J and clone size are those of that table, while D and trimming were read from the DNA. Of roughly 200,000 clones listed, around 84% are singletons. This clonotype originated in a woman older than 75 with active or convalescent COVID-19. Sequencing used peripheral blood.

The CDR3 region has the DNA TGTGCCAGCAGCTCCCGACAGGGGGCGGTCGGGGAGCTGTTTTTT. Encoded protein: CASSSRQGAVGELFF. The V gene is TRBV7-3, the J gene TRBJ2-2, with TRBD1 identical over 10 bases. Trimming cost V 4 bases and J 7 bases; bases outside gene matches: 6. The CDR3 sequence is 15 residues long. From germline, CDR1 is SGHTA and CDR2 FQGTGA.